A single sample is the source of the 23 T cell receptor beta chains below, sequenced in a study of blood T cells in healthy people across ages (dated by TCRdb to between 2015 and 2016). Receptor amplification or capture employed 5' RACE. Sequenced using an Illumina HiSeq 2500. A second 7 to 11 cycle PCR used a sample-barcoded 5' primer and a J-beta primer mix. TCRdb took the public reads, trimmed them with fastp at Q25, ran MiXCR for clone calling and kept in-frame beta chains. Every entry covers one CDR3 protein and lists the most common genes and DNA from its rows. The sample data list just over 1 million distinct CDR3 sequences, and 35% to 50% of these were observed just once. The top ten clonotypes cover approximately 17% of the sample. Sequences were obtained from blood. The receptors here all came from a woman in her fifties or sixties in good health.

This rearrangement joins TRBV4-2 to TRBJ1-2; D not certain. Germline CDR1 LGHNA, CDR2 YNFKEQ. V was trimmed by 0 bases and J by 4 bases, leaving 9 bases between them. CDR3 length equals 14 residues. This CDR3 reads CASSQDFGPYGYTF. CDR3 nucleotide sequence: TGTGCCAGCAGCCAAGATTTCGGCCCCTATGGCTACACCTTC.

This clonotype was observed a few times. CDR3 in DNA: TGCAGTGCTCACCGACTAGCGGGAGGCTGGAATGAGCAGTTCTTC. As protein: CSAHRLAGGWNEQFF. The V call is TRBV20-1, the J call TRBJ2-1, with TRBD2 identical over 13 bases. From germline, CDR1 is DFQATT and CDR2 SNEGSKA (reference sequence). The CDR3 is 15 residues long. The junction had 8 bases not matched to a gene; V was cut back by 5 bases and J by 7 bases.

The V and J genes are TRBV6-1 and TRBJ2-1, with D hard to call. CDR1 and CDR2 (germline): MNHNS, SASEGT. V dropped 2 bases and J dropped 6 bases, with 17 bases sitting between them. The length of the CDR3 is 16 residues. In DNA, the CDR3 is TGTGCCAGCAGTGAAACCCGGAGTCCCTTTTTCAATGAGCAGTTCTTC. Residues: CASSETRSPFFNEQFF.

In the case of this clonotype: One end of the junction fails to match germline, which may point to a read error. The J gene is TRBJ2-7, the V gene TRBV28, with D perhaps TRBD1 (6 bases). This CDR3 has 12 residues. Germline V gives CDR1 MDHEN, CDR2 SYDVKM. This CDR3 is CAGSRDNYEQYF. As DNA, the CDR3 is TGTGCCGGCAGTCGGGACAATTACGAGCAGTACTTC.

The chain carries TRBV12-3 or TRBV12-4 and TRBJ2-7; D is possibly TRBD2 (5 bases). The J call may be wrong; the DNA end is better matched by TRBJ2-5. The CDR3 has 12 residues. The CDR3 DNA reads as TGTGCCAGCAGTGCCACTAGGACGACCCAGTACTTC. As protein: CASSATRTTQYF.

The V call is TRBV20-1, the J call TRBJ2-7; weak D call: TRBD2 (5 bases). The CDR3 covers 13 residues. CDR1 DFQATT and CDR2 SNEGSKA come from the germline V gene (reference sequence). Trimming left V 8 bases short and J 0 bases short, with 14 bases between. This CDR3 is CSPAVGSSYEQYF. The CDR3 coding sequence is TGCAGTCCCGCGGTGGGGAGCTCCTACGAGCAGTACTTC.

Turning to this clonotype: At one of its ends the junction is not consistent with the germline gene, which may arise from a read error. The chain carries TRBV4-1 and TRBJ2-3, with D perhaps matching TRBD2 (5 bases). The CDR3 totals 14 residues. The germline V gene has CDR1 MGHRA and CDR2 YSYEKL. CDR3 protein: CASSQEDSTDAQYF. CDR3 coding DNA: TGCGCCAGCAGCCAGGAGGATAGCACAGATGCGCAGTATTTT.

This clonotype appeared a few times. The chain combines TRBV6-1 with TRBJ2-7; TRBD1 is a possible D gene (6 bases). Trimming left V 4 bases short and J 5 bases short, with 15 bases between. The CDR3 runs to 14 residues. From germline, CDR1 is MNHNS and CDR2 SASEGT. CDR3 region: CASSALRGNDEQYF. CDR3 sequence (DNA): TGTGCCAGCAGTGCGCTCAGGGGTAACGACGAGCAGTACTTC.

For the CDR3, the DNA is TGCGCCAGCAGCTCCGGGACAGGGAATAGCAATCAGCCCCAGCATTTT. It specifies CASSSGTGNSNQPQHF. V gene TRBV5-1 combines with J gene TRBJ1-5, with 9 bases lining up with TRBD1. With V trimmed by 3 bases and J by 0 bases, 4 bases remained unmatched. The germline gives CDR1 SGHRS, CDR2 YFSETQ. This CDR3 is 16 amino acids long.

This sequence joins TRBV24-1 and TRBJ2-5; possible D gene TRBD2, 6 bases. Germline-derived CDR1 and CDR2 are KGHDR and SFDVKD. The CDR3 runs to 20 residues. V gave up 6 bases and J gave up 3 bases, with 31 bases separating them. CDR3 loop: CATSPASRREVPGGKETQYF. Here the CDR3 DNA reads TGTGCCACCAGTCCCGCCTCCAGGAGGGAGGTCCCCGGCGGTAAAGAGACCCAGTACTTC.

J is TRBJ2-5 and V is TRBV20-1; 8 nucleotides agree with TRBD2. V lost 0 bases to trimming and J lost 11 bases; unmatched junction nucleotides: 14. Germline V lookup: CDR1 DFQATT, CDR2 SNEGSKA (reference sequence). This CDR3 region has 15 residues. The CDR3 is CSARDPAGEDNEQYF. The CDR3 DNA sequence: TGCAGTGCTAGAGACCCAGCGGGGGAAGACAATGAGCAGTACTTC.

The chain recombines TRBV27 with TRBJ1-1, with D maybe TRBD1 (6 bases). V dropped 7 bases and J dropped 1 base, with 13 bases sitting between them. CDR1 MNHEY and CDR2 SMNVEV come from the germline V gene (reference sequence). This CDR3 has 14 residues. The CDR3 sequence: CASTKDSRNTEAFF. CDR3 DNA sequence: TGTGCCAGCACCAAGGACAGTAGGAACACTGAAGCTTTCTTT.

This chain connects TRBV27 to TRBJ1-2; D perhaps matches TRBD1 (5 bases). CDR3 length: 13 amino acids. Germline loops: CDR1 MNHEY, CDR2 SMNVEV (reference sequence). Trimming removed 3 bases at V and 4 bases at J, with 9 bases between. For the CDR3, the DNA is TGTGCCAGCAGTTTTAGACAGACCTATGGCTACACCTTC. It translates to CASSFRQTYGYTF.

The J gene is TRBJ1-3, the V gene TRBV3-1, with D hard to call. Germline assignment: CDR1 LGHDT and CDR2 YNNKEL (reference sequence). The CDR3 is made up of 16 amino acids. The germline V and J ends were trimmed by 3 bases and 1 base, with 13 bases remaining between them. This CDR3 is CASSHHEEGSGNTIYF. In nucleotides, the CDR3 is TGTGCCAGCAGCCACCATGAGGAAGGTTCTGGAAACACCATATATTTT.

This clonotype was picked up a small number of times. The chain recombines TRBV2 with TRBJ2-5; a possible D gene is TRBD1 (5 bases). The CDR3 is made up of 13 amino acids. V lost 5 bases and J lost 1, with 8 bases in between. CDR1 SNHLY and CDR2 FYNNEI come from the germline V gene. CDR3 in amino acids: CASSKGSQETQYF. The CDR3 nucleotides are TGTGCCAGCAGTAAGGGGTCCCAAGAGACCCAGTACTTC. The full variable domain, completed using reference TRBV2 and TRBJ2-5, is EPEVTQTPSHQVTQMGQEVILRCVPISNHLYFYWYRQILGQKVEFLVSFYNNEISEKSEIFDDQFSVERPDGSNFTLKIRSTKLEDSAMYFCASSKGSQETQYFGPGTRLLVL.

The table lists this clonotype with a few counts. The rearrangement links TRBV29-1 to TRBJ1-2; no firm D call. There are 14 residues in the CDR3. Germline V gene sequence: CDR1 SQVTM, CDR2 ANQGSEA. The V gene lost 0 bases and the J gene lost 3 bases, with 11 bases spanning the gap. The CDR3 reads CSVEDRKKDYGYTF. The CDR3 nucleotides are TGCAGCGTTGAAGACCGAAAGAAGGACTATGGCTACACCTTC. Based on the CDR3 plus reference TRBV29-1 and TRBJ1-2, the full variable domain is SAVISQKPSRDICQRGTSLTIQCQVDSQVTMMFWYRQQPGQSLTLIATANQGSEATYESGFVIDKFPISRPNLTFSTLTVSNMSPEDSSIYLCSVEDRKKDYGYTFGSGTRLTVV.

This clonotype was picked up many times. The chain couples TRBV10-3 to TRBJ2-7; 7 positions match TRBD1. The V gene end was trimmed by 5 bases and the J gene end by 3 bases; junction bases not matched to a gene: 7. Germline assignment: CDR1 ENHRY and CDR2 SYGVKD. CDR3 length: 14 amino acids. The CDR3 loop is CAISNRQGGYEQYF. The CDR3 nucleotides read TGTGCCATCAGTAACAGACAGGGCGGCTACGAGCAGTACTTC.

The V gene is TRBV6-2 or TRBV6-3, the J gene TRBJ2-3; D gene ambiguous. Germline V gene sequence: CDR1 MNHEY, CDR2 SVGEGT. The CDR3 sequence is 18 residues long. V lost 0 bases, J lost 2 bases, and 18 bases lay in between. CDR3 in DNA: TGTGCCAGCAGTTACTCGATCACCAGACGGATAGACACAGATACGCAGTATTTT. This translates into CASSYSITRRIDTDTQYF.

The chain has TRBV4-2 and TRBJ2-7; 8 positions match TRBD1. The germline CDR1 and CDR2 sequences are LGHNA and YNFKEQ. CDR3 size: 19 residues. V was clipped by 0 bases and J by 0 bases; unmatched bases: 13. The CDR3 protein is CASSQDQGASSESSYEQYF. CDR3 DNA: TGTGCCAGCAGCCAAGATCAGGGGGCGTCTAGCGAGAGCTCCTACGAGCAGTACTTC.

V gene TRBV19 combines with J gene TRBJ2-1; TRBD2 aligns across 9 bases. The CDR3 loop spans 14 amino acids. J was trimmed by 10 bases and V by 5 bases; bases with no gene match: 9. CDR1 LNHDA and CDR2 SQIVND come from the germline V gene (reference sequence). The CDR3 reads CASSVKREVREQFF. CDR3 DNA: TGTGCCAGTAGTGTAAAGCGGGAGGTTCGCGAGCAGTTCTTC.

The V call is TRBV20-1, the J call TRBJ2-1; D is perhaps TRBD2 (6 bases). In germline, CDR1 is DFQATT, CDR2 SNEGSKA (reference sequence). The CDR3 is 14 residues long. Trimming took off 0 bases at V and 7 bases at J, with 13 bases between the two ends. CDR3 region: CSARDGRGRNEQFF. CDR3 sequence (DNA): TGCAGTGCTAGAGATGGGCGGGGCAGGAATGAGCAGTTCTTC.

This clonotype was detected once. This sequence joins TRBV7-8 and TRBJ1-5; D perhaps matches TRBD1 (5 bases). Trimming removed 5 bases from V and 7 bases from J, with 15 bases in between. Per the germline V gene, CDR1 is SGHVS and CDR2 is FQNEAQ. The CDR3 contains 14 residues. The CDR3 DNA sequence: TGTGCCAGCAGCGCTTCAGGGTTTGGACAGCCCCAGCATTTT. This gives the protein CASSASGFGQPQHF.

The chain couples TRBV3-1 to TRBJ1-4, with 9 bases lining up with TRBD1. Germline V gene data show CDR1 as LGHDT and CDR2 as YNNKEL (reference sequence). The CDR3 consists of 14 residues. Unmatched junction bases numbered 6, after V lost 5 bases and J lost 8 bases. CDR3 sequence (DNA): TGTGCCAGCAGCACCACAGGGGGCCGAGAAAAACTGTTTTTT. This encodes CASSTTGGREKLFF.